This TCR beta chain stems from a study of T cells in Graves' hyperthyroidism and ophthalmopathy. Germline V gives CDR1 LGHNA, CDR2 YNFKEQ. Trimming cost V 0 bases and J 6 bases, with 12 bases left between them. The CDR3 spans 15 residues. Graves' hyperthyroidism without ophthalmopathy progression within 18 months was termed stable. Clinical symptoms, serum thyroxine, TRAb, thyroid ultrasound and orbital computed tomography established diagnosis. Fresh 10 ml peripheral blood yielded PBMCs. This clonotype was seen more than once but under ten times. Template material for amplifying TCR beta CDR3 regions consisted of RNA transcripts. The study used the HTBI primer set for a first-round RT-PCR of the TCR CDR3. MiXCR, applied by TCRdb to the multiplex PCR reads, yields one record per CDR3 protein. Among fewer than 900,000 distinct CDR3 sequences, about 17% were seen once, and the ten largest hold over 7.5%.

The chain employs TRBV4-2 and TRBJ2-1, with D tentatively TRBD2 (6 bases). Sequenced input: blood. This TCR derives from a man between 18 and 35 years old with Graves' hyperthyroidism. CDR3 coding DNA: TGTGCCAGCAGCCAAGATGCGGGGCGGTCCAATGAGCAGTTCTTC. It is translated as CASSQDAGRSNEQFF.